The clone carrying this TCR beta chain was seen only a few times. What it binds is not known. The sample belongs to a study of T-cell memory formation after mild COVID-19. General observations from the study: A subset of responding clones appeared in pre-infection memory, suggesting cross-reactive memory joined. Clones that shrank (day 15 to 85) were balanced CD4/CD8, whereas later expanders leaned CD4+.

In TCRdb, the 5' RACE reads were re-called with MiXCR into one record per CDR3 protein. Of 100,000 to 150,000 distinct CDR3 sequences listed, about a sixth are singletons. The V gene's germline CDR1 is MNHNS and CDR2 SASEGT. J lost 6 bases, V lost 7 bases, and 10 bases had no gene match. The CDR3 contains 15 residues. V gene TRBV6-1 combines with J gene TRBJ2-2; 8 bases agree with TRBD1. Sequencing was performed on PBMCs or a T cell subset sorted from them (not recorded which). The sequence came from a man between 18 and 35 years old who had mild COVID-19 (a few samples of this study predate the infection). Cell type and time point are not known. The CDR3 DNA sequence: TGTGCCAGCAAGACCATGGACAGGGCTGCCGGGGAGCTGTTTTTT. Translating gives CASKTMDRAAGELFF.